A few counts support the clone carrying this T cell receptor beta chain. As yet, its antigen is unknown. Per germline, CDR1 LGHDT and CDR2 YNNKEL (reference sequence). The CDR3 runs 17 residues. The junction had 16 bases not matched to a gene; V was cut back by 4 bases and J by 7 bases. TCRdb re-derived calls from the 5' RACE reads in MiXCR, one entry per CDR3 protein. The table lists roughly 310,000 distinct CDR3 sequences, around 4% of them singletons. This entry belongs to a study of T cells after yellow fever vaccination. In the study overall: In the case of low-cell-number fractions, SMART-Seq v4 Ultra Low Input was used for preparation. Findings of the study overall: CD4 and CD8 compartments shared a small share of clonotypes. Researchers report a weaker secondary response that nonetheless peaked faster, day 5 versus 15. Boosting was followed by the reappearance of most primary-vaccination clones (under 97% CD4, about 89% CD8).

This rearrangement joins TRBV3-1 to TRBJ2-1, with 7 nucleotides matching TRBD2. This sample comprised PBMCs, obtained on the day of the yellow fever booster vaccination. This sequence originates from a man aged 18 to 30 who received the YFV17D yellow fever vaccine. CDR3: CASSRWGGEGIRNEQFF. The CDR3 coding sequence is TGTGCCAGCAGCCGATGGGGGGGGGAGGGGATTAGGAATGAGCAGTTCTTC.